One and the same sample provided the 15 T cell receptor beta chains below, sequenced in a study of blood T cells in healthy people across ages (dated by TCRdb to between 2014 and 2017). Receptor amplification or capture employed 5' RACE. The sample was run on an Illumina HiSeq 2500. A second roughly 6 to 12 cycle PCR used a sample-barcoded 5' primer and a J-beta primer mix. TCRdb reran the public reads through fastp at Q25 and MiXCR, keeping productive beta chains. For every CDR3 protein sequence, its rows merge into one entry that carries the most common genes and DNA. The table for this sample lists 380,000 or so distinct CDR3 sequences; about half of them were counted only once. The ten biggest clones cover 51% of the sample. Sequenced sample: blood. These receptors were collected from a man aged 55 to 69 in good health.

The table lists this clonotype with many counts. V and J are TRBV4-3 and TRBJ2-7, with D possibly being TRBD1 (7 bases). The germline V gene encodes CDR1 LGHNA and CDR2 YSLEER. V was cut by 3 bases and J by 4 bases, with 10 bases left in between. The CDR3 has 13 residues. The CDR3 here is CASSQGGQYEQYF. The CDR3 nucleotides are TGCGCCAGCAGCCAGGGGGGACAGTACGAGCAGTACTTC.

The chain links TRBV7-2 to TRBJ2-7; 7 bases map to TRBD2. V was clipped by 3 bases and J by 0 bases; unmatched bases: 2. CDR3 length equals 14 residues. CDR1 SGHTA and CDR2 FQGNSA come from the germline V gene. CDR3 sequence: CASSFGTNSYEQYF. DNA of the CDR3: TGTGCCAGCAGCTTTGGGACTAACTCCTACGAGCAGTACTTC.

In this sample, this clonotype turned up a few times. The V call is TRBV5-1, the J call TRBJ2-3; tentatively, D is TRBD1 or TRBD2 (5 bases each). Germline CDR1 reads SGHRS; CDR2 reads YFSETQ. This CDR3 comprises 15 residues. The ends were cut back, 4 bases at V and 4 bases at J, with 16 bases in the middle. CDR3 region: CASSPLGDQADTQYF. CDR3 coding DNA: TGCGCCAGCAGCCCCCTCGGGGACCAGGCAGATACGCAGTATTTT.

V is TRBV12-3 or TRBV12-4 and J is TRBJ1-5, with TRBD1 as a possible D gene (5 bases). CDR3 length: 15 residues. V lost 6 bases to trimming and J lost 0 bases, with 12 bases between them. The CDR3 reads CASSESGISNQPQHF. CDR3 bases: TGTGCCAGCAGCGAGTCAGGGATTAGCAATCAGCCCCAGCATTTT.

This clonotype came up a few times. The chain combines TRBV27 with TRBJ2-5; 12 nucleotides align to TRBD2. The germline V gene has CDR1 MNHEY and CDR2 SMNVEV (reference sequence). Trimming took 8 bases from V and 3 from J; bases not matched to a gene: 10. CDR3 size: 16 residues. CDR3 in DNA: TGTGCCAGCTGGGCGACTAGCGGGGGAGTGGAAGAGACCCAGTACTTC. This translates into CASWATSGGVEETQYF.

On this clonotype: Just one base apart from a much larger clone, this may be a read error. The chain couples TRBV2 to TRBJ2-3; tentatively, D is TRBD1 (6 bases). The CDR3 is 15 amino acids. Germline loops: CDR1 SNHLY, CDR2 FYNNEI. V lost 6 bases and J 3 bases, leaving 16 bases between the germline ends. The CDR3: CASSPGHSGTDTQYF. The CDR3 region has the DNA TGTGCCAGCAGCCCGGGACACAGTGGAACAGATACGCAGTATTTT. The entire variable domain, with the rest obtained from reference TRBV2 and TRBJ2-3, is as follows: EPEVTQTPSHQVTQMGQEVILRCVPISNHLYFYWYRQILGQKVEFLVSFYNNEISEKSEIFDDQFSVERPDGSNFTLKIRSTKLEDSAMYFCASSPGHSGTDTQYFGPGTRLTVL.

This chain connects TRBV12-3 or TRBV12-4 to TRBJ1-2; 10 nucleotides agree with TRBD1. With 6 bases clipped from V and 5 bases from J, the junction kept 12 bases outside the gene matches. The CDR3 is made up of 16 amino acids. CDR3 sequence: CASRRQGATETYGYTF. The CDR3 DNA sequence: TGTGCCAGCAGACGACAGGGGGCCACCGAGACGTATGGCTACACCTTC.

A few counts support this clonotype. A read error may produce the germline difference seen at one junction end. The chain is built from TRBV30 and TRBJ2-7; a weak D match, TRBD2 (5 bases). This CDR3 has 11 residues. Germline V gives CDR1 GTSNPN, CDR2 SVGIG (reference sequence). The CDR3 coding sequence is TGTGCCGGGAGCCCCGCGGGCGAGCAGTACTTC. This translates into CAGSPAGEQYF.

CDR3 residues: CASSDQLNEQFF. The CDR3, as DNA: TGTGCCAGCAGCGACCAACTCAATGAGCAGTTCTTC. The chain uses TRBV5-4 and TRBJ2-1; no definite D call. Germline assignment: CDR1 SGHNT and CDR2 YYREEE (reference sequence). Between the trimmed V and J ends, which lost 4 bases and 6 bases, there was a span of 8 bases. The CDR3 sequence is 12 residues long.

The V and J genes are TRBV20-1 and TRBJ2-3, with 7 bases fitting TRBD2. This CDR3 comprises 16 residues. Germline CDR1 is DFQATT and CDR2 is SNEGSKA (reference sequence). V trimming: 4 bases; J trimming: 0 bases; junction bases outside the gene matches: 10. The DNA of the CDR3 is TGCAGTGCTATTCCGCGGGGGAGAGCTAGCACAGATACGCAGTATTTT. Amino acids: CSAIPRGRASTDTQYF.

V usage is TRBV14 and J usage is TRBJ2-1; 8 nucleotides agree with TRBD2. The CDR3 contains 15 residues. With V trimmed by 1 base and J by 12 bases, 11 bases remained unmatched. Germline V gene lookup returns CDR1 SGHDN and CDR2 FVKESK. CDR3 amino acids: CASSQVPGRAFVQFF. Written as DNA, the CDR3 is TGTGCCAGCAGCCAAGTACCCGGGAGGGCCTTTGTGCAGTTCTTC. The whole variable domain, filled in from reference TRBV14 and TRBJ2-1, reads EAGVTQFPSHSVIEKGQTVTLRCDPISGHDNLYWYRRVMGKEIKFLLHFVKESKQDESGMPNNRFLAERTGGTYSTLKVQPAELEDSGVYFCASSQVPGRAFVQFFGPGTRLTVL.

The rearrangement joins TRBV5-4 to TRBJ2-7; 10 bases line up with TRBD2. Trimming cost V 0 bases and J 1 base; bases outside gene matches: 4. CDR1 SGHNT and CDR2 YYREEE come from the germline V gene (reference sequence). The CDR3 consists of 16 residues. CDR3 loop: CASSLGSGGPSYEQYF. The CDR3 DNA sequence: TGTGCCAGCAGCTTGGGTAGCGGGGGGCCTTCCTACGAGCAGTACTTC.

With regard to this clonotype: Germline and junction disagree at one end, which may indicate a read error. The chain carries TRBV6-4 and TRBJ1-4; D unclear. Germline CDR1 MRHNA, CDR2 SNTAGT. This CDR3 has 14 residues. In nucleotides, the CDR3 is TGTGCCAGCAGTGCTAGCGGGAGCCCAGATACGCTGTATTTT. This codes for CASSASGSPDTLYF.

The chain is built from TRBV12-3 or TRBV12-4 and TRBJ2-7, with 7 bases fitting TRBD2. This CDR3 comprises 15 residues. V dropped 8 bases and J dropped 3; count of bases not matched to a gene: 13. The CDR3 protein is CASSMGGGQGYEQYF. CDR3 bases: TGTGCCAGCTCCATGGGGGGAGGGCAGGGCTACGAGCAGTACTTC.

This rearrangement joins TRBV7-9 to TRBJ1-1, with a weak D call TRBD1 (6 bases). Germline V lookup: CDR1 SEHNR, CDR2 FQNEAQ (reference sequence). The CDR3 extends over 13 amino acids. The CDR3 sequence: CAASGGRGTEAFF. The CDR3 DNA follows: TGTGCTGCATCCGGGGGGCGTGGGACTGAAGCTTTCTTT. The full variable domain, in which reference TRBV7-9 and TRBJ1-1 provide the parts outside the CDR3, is DTGVSQNPRHKITKRGQNVTFRCDPISEHNRLYWYRQTLGQGPEFLTYFQNEAQLEKSRLLSDRFSAERPKGSFSTLEIQRTEQGDSAMYLCAASGGRGTEAFFGQGTRLTVV.